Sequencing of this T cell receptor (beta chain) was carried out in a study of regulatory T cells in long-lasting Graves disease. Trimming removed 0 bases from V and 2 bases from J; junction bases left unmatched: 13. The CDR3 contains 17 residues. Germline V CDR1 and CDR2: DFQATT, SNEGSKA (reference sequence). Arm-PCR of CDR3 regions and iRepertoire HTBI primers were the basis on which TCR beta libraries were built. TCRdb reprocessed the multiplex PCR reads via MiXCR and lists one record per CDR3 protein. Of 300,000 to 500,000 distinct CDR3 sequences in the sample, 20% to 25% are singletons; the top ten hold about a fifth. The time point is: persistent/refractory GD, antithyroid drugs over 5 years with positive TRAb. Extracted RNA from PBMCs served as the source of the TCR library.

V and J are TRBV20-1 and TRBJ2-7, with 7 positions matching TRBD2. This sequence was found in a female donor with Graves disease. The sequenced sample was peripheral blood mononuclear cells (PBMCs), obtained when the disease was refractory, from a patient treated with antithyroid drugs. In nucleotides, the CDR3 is TGCAGTGCTAGAGATCGATCGGCTAGCGGACAACCCTACGAGCAGTACTTC. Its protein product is CSARDRSASGQPYEQYF.